The 3 T cell receptor beta chains reported below all come from one sample, sequenced in a study of blood T cell repertoires in COVID-19. TCRdb's table, derived via immunoSEQ multiplex PCR, lists solely in-frame clones and lacks some. The sample contains 180,000 or so clones, roughly 86% of which appear only once. Sequencing was carried out using peripheral blood. The source of these receptors is a man between 65 and 85 years old with acute or convalescent COVID-19.

This clone appeared a single time. The CDR3 spells CASSLLTSSGNTIYF. Here the CDR3 DNA reads TGTGCCAGCAGTTTATTAACTAGCTCTGGAAACACCATATATTTT. This chain joins TRBV28 and TRBJ1-3, with D unresolved. This CDR3 is built from 15 residues. V gave up 1 base and J gave up 0 bases, with 7 bases separating them. The germline gives CDR1 MDHEN, CDR2 SYDVKM.

J is TRBJ2-3 and V is TRBV9; 10 nucleotides match TRBD2. Looked up from germline, CDR1 is SGDLS and CDR2 is YYNGEE. This CDR3 has 17 residues. The V gene end was trimmed by 0 bases and the J gene end by 5 bases; junction bases not matched to a gene: 9. The CDR3 sequence: CASSVDPSGRAEDTQYF. For the CDR3, the DNA is TGTGCCAGCAGCGTAGATCCGAGCGGGAGGGCCGAAGATACGCAGTATTTT.

The J gene is TRBJ1-6, the V gene TRBV2, with 8 nucleotides matching TRBD1. CDR3 length: 14 amino acids. From germline, CDR1 is SNHLY and CDR2 FYNNEI. V shed 7 bases and J 8 bases; nucleotides not matched to a gene: 7. The CDR3 spells CASTGTGGDSPLHF. CDR3 bases: TGTGCCAGCACTGGGACAGGTGGTGATTCACCCCTCCACTTT. The full variable domain, in which reference TRBV2 and TRBJ1-6 provide the parts outside the CDR3, is EPEVTQTPSHQVTQMGQEVILRCVPISNHLYFYWYRQILGQKVEFLVSFYNNEISEKSEIFDDQFSVERPDGSNFTLKIRSTKLEDSAMYFCASTGTGGDSPLHFGNGTRLTVT.